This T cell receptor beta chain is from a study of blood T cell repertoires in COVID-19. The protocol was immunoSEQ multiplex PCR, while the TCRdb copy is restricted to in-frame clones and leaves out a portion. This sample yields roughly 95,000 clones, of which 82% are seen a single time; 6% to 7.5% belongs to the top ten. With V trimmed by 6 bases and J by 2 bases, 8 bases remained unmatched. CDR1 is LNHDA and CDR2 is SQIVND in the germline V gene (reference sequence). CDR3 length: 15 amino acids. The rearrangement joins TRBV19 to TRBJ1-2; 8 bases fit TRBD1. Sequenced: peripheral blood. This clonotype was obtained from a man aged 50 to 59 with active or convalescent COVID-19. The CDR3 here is CASRTGQGGNYGYTF. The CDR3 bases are TGTGCCAGTAGAACAGGACAGGGCGGCAACTATGGCTACACCTTC.